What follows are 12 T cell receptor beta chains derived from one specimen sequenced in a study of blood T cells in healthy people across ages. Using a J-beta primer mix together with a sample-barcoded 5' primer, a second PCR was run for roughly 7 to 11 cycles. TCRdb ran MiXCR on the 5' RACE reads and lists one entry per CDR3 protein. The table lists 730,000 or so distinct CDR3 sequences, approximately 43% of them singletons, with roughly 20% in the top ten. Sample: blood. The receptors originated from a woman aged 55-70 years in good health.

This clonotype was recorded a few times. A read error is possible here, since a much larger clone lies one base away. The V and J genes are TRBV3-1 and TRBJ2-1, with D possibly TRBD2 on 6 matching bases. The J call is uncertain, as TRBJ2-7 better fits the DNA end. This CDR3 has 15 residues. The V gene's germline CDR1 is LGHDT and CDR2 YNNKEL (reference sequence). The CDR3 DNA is TGTGCCAGCAGCCCCCGGGAGTACTCCTACAATGAGCAGTACTTC. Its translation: CASSPREYSYNEQYF.

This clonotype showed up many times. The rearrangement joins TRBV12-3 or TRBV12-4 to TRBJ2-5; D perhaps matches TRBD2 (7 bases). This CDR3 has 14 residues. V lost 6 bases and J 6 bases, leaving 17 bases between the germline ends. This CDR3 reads CASSPGGGEKTQYF. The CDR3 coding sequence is TGTGCCAGCAGCCCTGGGGGGGGCGAAAAGACCCAGTACTTC.

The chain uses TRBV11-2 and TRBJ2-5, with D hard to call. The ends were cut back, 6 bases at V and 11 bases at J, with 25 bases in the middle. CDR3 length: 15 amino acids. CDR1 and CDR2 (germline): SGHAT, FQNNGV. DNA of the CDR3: TGTGCCAGCAGTCAGACCAGCGCAGTCAGCAATGAGCAGTACTTC. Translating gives CASSQTSAVSNEQYF. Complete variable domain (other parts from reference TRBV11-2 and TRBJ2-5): EAGVAQSPRYKIIEKRQSVAFWCNPISGHATLYWYQQILGQGPKLLIQFQNNGVVDDSQLPKDRFSAERLKGVDSTLKIQPAKLEDSAVYLCASSQTSAVSNEQYFGPGTRLLVL.

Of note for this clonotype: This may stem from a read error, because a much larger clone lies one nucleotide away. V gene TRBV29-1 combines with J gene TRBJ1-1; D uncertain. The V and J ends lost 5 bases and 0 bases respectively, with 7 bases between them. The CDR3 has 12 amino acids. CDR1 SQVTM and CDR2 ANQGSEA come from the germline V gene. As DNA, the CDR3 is TGCAGCGTTCGCCGCCTGAACACTGAAGCTTTCTTT. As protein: CSVRRLNTEAFF.

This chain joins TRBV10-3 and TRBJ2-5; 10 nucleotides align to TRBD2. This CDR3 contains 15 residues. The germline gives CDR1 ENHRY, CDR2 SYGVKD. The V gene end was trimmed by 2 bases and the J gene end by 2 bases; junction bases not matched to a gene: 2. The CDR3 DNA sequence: TGTGCCATCAGTGAGACTAGCGGGGAACAAGAGACCCAGTACTTC. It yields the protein CAISETSGEQETQYF.

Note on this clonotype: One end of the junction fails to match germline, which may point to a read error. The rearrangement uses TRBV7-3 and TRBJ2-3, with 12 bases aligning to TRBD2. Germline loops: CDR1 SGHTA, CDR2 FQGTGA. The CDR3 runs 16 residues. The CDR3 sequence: CACSFRLAGATDTQYF. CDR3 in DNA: TGTGCCTGCAGCTTCCGACTAGCGGGGGCCACAGATACGCAGTATTTT.

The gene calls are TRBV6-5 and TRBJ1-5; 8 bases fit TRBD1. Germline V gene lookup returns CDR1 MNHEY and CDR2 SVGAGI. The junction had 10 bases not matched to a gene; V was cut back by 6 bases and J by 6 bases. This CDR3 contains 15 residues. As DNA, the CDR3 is TGTGCCAGCAGACCAGGACAGGGACGAAGTCAGCCCCAGCATTTT. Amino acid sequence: CASRPGQGRSQPQHF.

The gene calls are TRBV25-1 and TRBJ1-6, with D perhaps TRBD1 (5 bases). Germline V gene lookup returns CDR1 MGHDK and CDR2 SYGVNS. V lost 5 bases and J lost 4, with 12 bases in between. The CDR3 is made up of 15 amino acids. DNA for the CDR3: TGTGCCAGCAGTTCTGGGGGGAAGTATAATTCACCCCTCCACTTT. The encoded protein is CASSSGGKYNSPLHF.

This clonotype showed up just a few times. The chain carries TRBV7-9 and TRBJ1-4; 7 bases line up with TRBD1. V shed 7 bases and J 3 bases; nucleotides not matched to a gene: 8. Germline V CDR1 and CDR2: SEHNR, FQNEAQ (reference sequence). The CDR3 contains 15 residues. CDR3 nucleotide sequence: TGTGCCAGCAAGTCACAGGGGACGGCTAATGAAAAACTGTTTTTT. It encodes CASKSQGTANEKLFF. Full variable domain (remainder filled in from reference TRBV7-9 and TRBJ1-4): DTGVSQNPRHKITKRGQNVTFRCDPISEHNRLYWYRQTLGQGPEFLTYFQNEAQLEKSRLLSDRFSAERPKGSFSTLEIQRTEQGDSAMYLCASKSQGTANEKLFFGSGTQLSVL.

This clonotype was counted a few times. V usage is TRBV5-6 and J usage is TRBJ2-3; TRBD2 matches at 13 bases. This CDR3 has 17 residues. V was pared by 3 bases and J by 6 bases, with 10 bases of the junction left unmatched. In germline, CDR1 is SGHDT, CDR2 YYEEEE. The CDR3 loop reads CASSSMGLAGPRDTQYF. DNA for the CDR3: TGTGCCAGCAGCTCCATGGGACTAGCGGGACCCAGGGATACGCAGTATTTT.

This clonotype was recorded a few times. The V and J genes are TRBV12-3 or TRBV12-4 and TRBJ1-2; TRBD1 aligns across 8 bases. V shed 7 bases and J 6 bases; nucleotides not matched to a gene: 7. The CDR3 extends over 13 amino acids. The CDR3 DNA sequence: TGTGCCAGCAATCCGGGACAGGAACATGGCTACACCTTC. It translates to CASNPGQEHGYTF.

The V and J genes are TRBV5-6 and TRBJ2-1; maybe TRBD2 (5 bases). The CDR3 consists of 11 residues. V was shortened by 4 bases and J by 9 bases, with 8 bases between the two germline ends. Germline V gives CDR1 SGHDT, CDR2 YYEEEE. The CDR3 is CASSGEGEQFF. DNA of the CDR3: TGTGCCAGCAGCGGTGAGGGTGAGCAGTTCTTC.